This T cell receptor (beta chain) was profiled in a study of T cell changes during pregnancy in multiple sclerosis. The CDR3 has 15 amino acids. The junction had 1 base not matched to a gene; V was cut back by 2 bases and J by 1 base. Germline CDR1 SGHNT, CDR2 YENEEA. Profiled with immunoSEQ multiplex PCR; TCRdb holds only in-frame clones, not every one. This sample has tens of thousands of clones; around 92% occur once, and the top ten carry approximately 0.15%. The origin of this receptor is a female donor in good health, enrolled as a control in a pregnancy study. The specimen was CD4+ T cells from peripheral blood mononuclear cells, collected after pregnancy. V and J are TRBV11-3 and TRBJ2-3; TRBD2 matches at 9 bases. CDR3: CASSLLAGGTDTQYF. DNA for the CDR3: TGTGCCAGCAGCTTATTAGCGGGGGGCACAGATACGCAGTATTTT.